A single sample gave rise to the 2 T cell receptor beta chains below, sequenced in a study of early T cells in non-severe SARS-CoV-2 infection. TCRdb used MiXCR to reprocess the 5' RACE reads, holding one entry per CDR3 protein. The top ten clones hold over 3% of a sample with under 65,000 distinct CDR3 sequences, approximately 13% of them seen once. The sequenced material came from whole blood. All receptors derive from an adult who was a healthcare worker with PCR-confirmed SARS-CoV-2 infection or an uninfected control (not recorded which).

This clonotype was recorded at least ten times. V is TRBV5-8 and J is TRBJ1-5; D call uncertain. The germline V gene has CDR1 SGHTS and CDR2 YDEGEE. V was trimmed by 0 bases and J by 4 bases, leaving 8 bases between them. CDR3 size: 14 residues. CDR3 residues: CASSLGYLNQPQHF. As DNA, the CDR3 is TGTGCCAGCAGCTTGGGGTACCTAAATCAGCCCCAGCATTTT.

The gene calls are TRBV27 and TRBJ2-1; D tentatively fits TRBD1 or TRBD2 (5 bases each). V was cut by 5 bases and J by 2 bases, with 10 bases left in between. The CDR3 loop spans 14 amino acids. The germline CDR1 and CDR2 sequences are MNHEY and SMNVEV (reference sequence). The CDR3 DNA reads TGTGCCAGCAGTCCCGGGGCGGCCTACAATGAGCAGTTCTTC. Translated, it gives CASSPGAAYNEQFF.